This T cell receptor (beta chain) stems from a study of T-cell reconstitution after alpha-beta-depleted transplantation in children. Overall study results and limits: Several hundred rapidly expanded clones from non-depleted graft cells reportedly supplied alpha-beta T cells about two months post-transplant.

This clonotype appeared a few times. Its antigen is unidentified. A TCRbeta library incorporating unique molecular identifiers was prepared. A single record per CDR3 protein comes from TCRdb applying MiXCR to the PCR reads. The data contain around 120,000 distinct CDR3 sequences, roughly 23% of them singletons. The CDR3 spans 15 residues. V lost 2 bases, J lost 1 base, and 10 bases lay in between. The germline CDR1 and CDR2 sequences are SGHDT and YYEEEE. The TCR was taken from a male patient aged 2-15 years who had a stem cell transplant for chronic granulomatous disease, so the T cells may come from the graft donor. Sample: PBMCs, mostly from graft donor cells, taken 180 days after TCRalphabeta/CD19-depleted stem cell transplant. The chain is built from TRBV5-6 and TRBJ2-1; D remains unclear. CDR3 amino acids: CASSFSLQSYNEQFF. CDR3 nucleotides: TGTGCCAGCAGCTTCAGTCTTCAATCCTACAATGAGCAGTTCTTC.